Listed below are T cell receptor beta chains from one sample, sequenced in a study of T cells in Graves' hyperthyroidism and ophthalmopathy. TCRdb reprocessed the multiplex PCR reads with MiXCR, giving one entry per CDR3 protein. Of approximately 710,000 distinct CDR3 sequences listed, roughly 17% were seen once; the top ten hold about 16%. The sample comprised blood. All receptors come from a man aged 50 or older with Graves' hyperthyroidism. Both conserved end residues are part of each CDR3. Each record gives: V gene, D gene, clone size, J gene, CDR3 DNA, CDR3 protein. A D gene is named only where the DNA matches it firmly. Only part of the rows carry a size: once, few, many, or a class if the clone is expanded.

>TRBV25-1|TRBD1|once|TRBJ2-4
TGTGCCAGCAGTGATCATGACGACAGGGGAAACATTCAGTACTTC
CASSDHDDRGNIQYF
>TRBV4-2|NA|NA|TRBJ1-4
TGTGCCAGCAGCCAAGTAGGTGATGATGAAAAACTGTTTTTT
CASSQVGDDEKLFF
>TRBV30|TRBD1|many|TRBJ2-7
TGTGCCTGGGGGACAGGCTCCTACGAGCAGTACTTC
CAWGTGSYEQYF
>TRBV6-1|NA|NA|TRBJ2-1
TGTGCCAGCAGCGAACAGGGTCTTCTCAATGAGCAGTTCTTC
CASSEQGLLNEQFF
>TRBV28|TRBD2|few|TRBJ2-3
TGTGCCAGCAGTTTCCCCACTAGCGGGATTCCAGATACGCAGTATTTT
CASSFPTSGIPDTQYF
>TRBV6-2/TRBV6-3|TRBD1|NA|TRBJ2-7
TGTGCCAGCAGCCACGGAGGAGGACAGGCCTACGAGCAGTACTTC
CASSHGGGQAYEQYF
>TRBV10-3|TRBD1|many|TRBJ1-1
TGTGCCATCAGCCATACAGGGGAGACTGAAGCTTTCTTT
CAISHTGETEAFF
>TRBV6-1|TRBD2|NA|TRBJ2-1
TGTGCCAGCAGTCAGCGGGAGTTCTACAATGAGCAGTTCTTC
CASSQREFYNEQFF
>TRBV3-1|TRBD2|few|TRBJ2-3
TGTGCCAGCAGCCAAGAACGGACTAGCGGGTGGAGCACAGATACGCAGTATTTT
CASSQERTSGWSTDTQYF
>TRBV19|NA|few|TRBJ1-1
TGTGCCAGTGCAGGAATGGGGTGGACTGAAGCTTTCTTT
CASAGMGWTEAFF
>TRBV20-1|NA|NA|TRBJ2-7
TGCAGTGCTAGACCCGCGGACGAGCAGTACTTC
CSARPADEQYF
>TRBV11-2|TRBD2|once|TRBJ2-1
TGTGCCAGCAGCTCGACTAGCGGGAGGTTTGTGAATGAGCAGTTCTTC
CASSSTSGRFVNEQFF
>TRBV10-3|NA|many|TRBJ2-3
TGTGCCATCAGTGGGGCTCCCGTCGGCCCAGATACGCAGTATTTT
CAISGAPVGPDTQYF
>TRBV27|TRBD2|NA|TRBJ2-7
TGTGCCAGCAGTTTATTTGCGGGAGTCTCCTACGAGCAGTACTTC
CASSLFAGVSYEQYF
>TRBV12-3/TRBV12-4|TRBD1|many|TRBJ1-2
TGTGCCAGCAGTTTCTACAGGGGCTATGGCTACACCTTC
CASSFYRGYGYTF
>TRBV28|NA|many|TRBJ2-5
TGTGCCAGCAGTTTCTCGTCAGGGTTAGGGTTGGGGGAGACCCAGTACTTC
CASSFSSGLGLGETQYF
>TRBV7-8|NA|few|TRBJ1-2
TGTGCCAGCAGCTTAGAAGCCAGAACTAACTATGGCTACACCTTC
CASSLEARTNYGYTF
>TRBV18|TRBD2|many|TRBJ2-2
TGTGCCAGCTCACCACCGGGAGGGCCCGACACCGGGGAGCTGTTTTTT
CASSPPGGPDTGELFF
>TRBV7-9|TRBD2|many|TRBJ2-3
TGTGCCAGCAGAGGGACTAGCGGGAATTCAGATACGCAGTATTTT
CASRGTSGNSDTQYF
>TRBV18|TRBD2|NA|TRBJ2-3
TGTGCCAGCTCACCAAAAGAGCGGGAGCCCCCAGATACGCAGTATTTT
CASSPKEREPPDTQYF
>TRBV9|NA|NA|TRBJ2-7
TGTGCCAGCAGCCCTCAAGGGAGTGGCTCCGAGCAGTACTTC
CASSPQGSGSEQYF
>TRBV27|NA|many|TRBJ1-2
TGTGCCAGCAGAAATCAAGGACGGGGCTATGGCTACACCTTC
CASRNQGRGYGYTF
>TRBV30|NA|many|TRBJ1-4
TGTGCCTGGAGTGTACAGACAGGTGGTAATGAAAAACTGTTTTTT
CAWSVQTGGNEKLFF
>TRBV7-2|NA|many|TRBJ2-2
TGTGCCAGCACCTCAGGTTACACCGGGGAGCTGTTTTTT
CASTSGYTGELFF
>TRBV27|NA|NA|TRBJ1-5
TGTGCCAGCAGTTATATGAGCAATCAGCCCCAGCATTTT
CASSYMSNQPQHF
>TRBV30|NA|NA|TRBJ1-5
TGTGCCTGGAGTGGCACGTGGGATCAGCCCCAGCATTTT
CAWSGTWDQPQHF
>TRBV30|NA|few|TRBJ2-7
TGTGCCTGGAGTGTAGGTGGGGGCTACGAGCAGTACTTC
CAWSVGGGYEQYF
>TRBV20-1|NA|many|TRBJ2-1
TGCAGTGCTAGAGATTTGGGGACTCCCCCCGTGAATGAGCAGTTCTTC
CSARDLGTPPVNEQFF
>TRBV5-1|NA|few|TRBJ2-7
TGCGCCAGCAGCTTCGCCGGAATGGGCCAATACGAGCAGTACTTC
CASSFAGMGQYEQYF
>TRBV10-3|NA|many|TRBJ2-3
TGTGCCATCAGTGAGTCGCAGGGGACAGATACGCAGTATTTT
CAISESQGTDTQYF
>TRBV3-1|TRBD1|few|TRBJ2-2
TGTGCCAGCAGCCGGGGACAGACTTATCCCCGGGGAACCGGGGAGCTGTTTTTT
CASSRGQTYPRGTGELFF